The 10 T cell receptor beta chains presented below share a single source sample, sequenced in a study of immune evolution from preneoplasia to lung adenocarcinoma. Data came from immunoSEQ multiplex PCR; TCRdb stores just in-frame clones and leaves some out. Of thousands of clones listed, under 80% are singletons. Material for sequencing was FFPE minimally invasive lung adenocarcinoma tissue. These receptors were taken from a person between 45 and 75 years old with lung adenocarcinoma.

V usage is TRBV11-2 and J usage is TRBJ2-1; 7 nucleotides agree with TRBD2. Trimming cost V 5 bases and J 3 bases; bases outside gene matches: 4. The CDR3 sequence is 14 residues long. CDR1 is SGHAT, CDR2 FQNNGV, per germline. The CDR3 region is CASSIAGLYNEQFF. Written as DNA, the CDR3 is TGTGCCAGCAGCATAGCGGGCCTCTACAATGAGCAGTTCTTC.

This clone was seen a few times. The chain has TRBV5-5 and TRBJ1-1; D not resolved. V gave up 5 bases and J gave up 4 bases, with 12 bases separating them. The CDR3 extends over 13 amino acids. Germline loops: CDR1 SGHKS, CDR2 YYEKEE (reference sequence). CDR3 bases: TGTGCCAGCAGAGACCTCGACGGCACTGAAGCTTTCTTT. Its translation: CASRDLDGTEAFF.

The J gene is TRBJ1-2, the V gene TRBV5-6, with D tentatively TRBD1 (5 bases). The CDR3 covers 15 residues. The germline V gene encodes CDR1 SGHDT and CDR2 YYEEEE. Trimming left V 5 bases short and J 2 bases short, with 16 bases between. CDR3 protein: CASRAIRDGNYGYTF. The CDR3 coding sequence is TGTGCCAGCAGAGCTATCCGGGACGGAAACTATGGCTACACCTTC.

This chain links TRBV6-4 with TRBJ2-5; TRBD1 is a possible D gene (6 bases). CDR1 is MRHNA and CDR2 is SNTAGT in the germline V gene. CDR3 length equals 13 residues. The germline V and J ends were trimmed by 6 bases and 5 bases, with 13 bases remaining between them. In DNA, the CDR3 is TGTGCCAGCAGATTGGACAGATGGGAGACCCAGTACTTC. As protein: CASRLDRWETQYF.

The rearrangement uses TRBV15 and TRBJ2-2; perhaps TRBD2 as D (5 bases). The germline V and J ends were trimmed by 0 bases and 3 bases, with 11 bases remaining between them. This CDR3 region has 16 residues. Germline-derived CDR1 and CDR2 are LNHNV and YYDKDF (reference sequence). The CDR3 loop is CATSRDGAGDTGELFF. As DNA, the CDR3 is TGTGCCACCAGCAGAGACGGCGCGGGCGACACCGGGGAGCTGTTTTTT.

The J gene is TRBJ2-7, the V gene TRBV28; 7 positions match TRBD1. Germline trimming cut 3 bases from V and 3 bases from J; bases unmatched to any gene: 11. CDR3 length: 16 amino acids. CDR1 and CDR2 from the germline V gene are MDHEN and SYDVKM. The CDR3 bases are TGTGCCAGCAGTTTCCCAACAGGGGAGTATAGCTACGAGCAGTACTTC. This encodes CASSFPTGEYSYEQYF.

The chain combines TRBV10-3 with TRBJ2-2, with D tentatively TRBD2 (6 bases). V lost 6 bases and J lost 2, with 16 bases in between. From germline, CDR1 is ENHRY and CDR2 SYGVKD. CDR3 length: 16 residues. CDR3 sequence: CAIRGDSSGNTGELFF. CDR3 coding DNA: TGTGCCATCAGGGGGGACTCTTCAGGAAACACCGGGGAGCTGTTTTTT.

The chain is built from TRBV10-3 and TRBJ2-5; no clear D. CDR1 and CDR2 (germline): ENHRY, SYGVKD. The ends were cut back, 0 bases at V and 2 bases at J, with 10 bases in the middle. This CDR3 spans 15 amino acids. The CDR3 DNA sequence: TGTGCCATCAGTGAGTCGGTGAGGCGTCAAGAGACCCAGTACTTC. It encodes CAISESVRRQETQYF.

Comment on this clone: Other DNA sequences of this sample code for an identical CDR3. The chain carries TRBV4-1 and TRBJ2-5; the D is unclear. Germline assignment: CDR1 MGHRA and CDR2 YSYEKL. V was shortened by 4 bases and J by 4 bases, with 7 bases between the two germline ends. This CDR3 has 12 amino acids. CDR3 in amino acids: CASSPQGETQYF. The CDR3 DNA sequence: TGCGCCAGCAGCCCCCAAGGAGAGACCCAGTACTTC.

The chain is built from TRBV7-2 and TRBJ2-7, with a possible D match to TRBD1 (5 bases). Trimming took 4 bases from V and 3 from J, leaving 7 bases between them. Germline values: CDR1 SGHTA, CDR2 FQGNSA. The CDR3 runs 12 residues. The CDR3 sequence is CASSSQGYEQYF. The DNA of the CDR3 is TGTGCCAGCAGCTCTCAGGGCTACGAGCAGTACTTC.